Each of the 9 T cell receptor beta chains below was sequenced from the same sample in a study of T cells in localized non-small cell lung cancer. The protocol was immunoSEQ multiplex PCR, while the TCRdb copy is restricted to in-frame clones and leaves out a portion. Here the sample spans approximately 60,000 clones, about 90% being singletons. Sequencing was performed on peripheral blood, taken before any cancer treatment. These receptors were collected from a woman aged 40-69 years with stage I lung adenocarcinoma.

CDR3 DNA sequence: TGTGCCAGCAGTGAAGCGGCTTACGCGACAGATACGCAGTATTTT. It is translated as CASSEAAYATDTQYF. The chain joins TRBV6-1 to TRBJ2-3; no clear D. Deletions cut 0 bases from V and 3 bases from J, with 10 bases between. The CDR3 length is 15 residues. Germline CDR1 is MNHNS and CDR2 is SASEGT.

In its sample, this clone was seen once. The chain links TRBV28 to TRBJ2-7, with TRBD2 identical over 7 bases. CDR1 MDHEN and CDR2 SYDVKM come from the germline V gene. The CDR3 totals 14 residues. V was clipped by 10 bases and J by 5 bases; unmatched bases: 14. CDR3 nucleotide sequence: TGTGCCACCGCCCGGCGTAGCGGGCAACACGAGCAGTACTTC. Amino acid sequence: CATARRSGQHEQYF.

This clone was detected once. J is TRBJ2-7 and V is TRBV20-1; D call uncertain. Germline V gene sequence: CDR1 DFQATT, CDR2 SNEGSKA (reference sequence). The CDR3 contains 11 residues. V lost 6 bases and J lost 3, with 9 bases in between. The CDR3 reads CSADKSYEQYF. DNA of the CDR3: TGCAGTGCCGACAAGAGCTACGAGCAGTACTTC.

The chain couples TRBV7-3 to TRBJ2-5; D could derive from TRBD1 or TRBD2 (5 bases each). CDR1 SGHTA and CDR2 FQGTGA come from the germline V gene. The germline V and J ends were trimmed by 2 bases and 4 bases, with 14 bases remaining between them. This CDR3 has 15 amino acids. CDR3 residues: CASSLSGRNRETQYF. For the CDR3, the DNA is TGTGCCAGCAGCTTATCGGGACGGAATCGAGAGACCCAGTACTTC.

The genes are TRBV18 and TRBJ1-2; TRBD1 matches at 7 bases. The trim removed 6 bases at V and 4 bases at J, leaving 11 bases unmatched. Germline CDR1 reads KGHSH; CDR2 reads LQKENI. This CDR3 has 15 residues. CDR3 DNA sequence: TGTGCCAGCTCGACCCAGGGGGATCGGGGCTATGGCTACACCTTC. Protein product: CASSTQGDRGYGYTF.

V and J are TRBV19 and TRBJ1-4; 9 nucleotides line up with TRBD1. Germline CDR1 reads LNHDA; CDR2 reads SQIVND (reference sequence). With V trimmed by 10 bases and J by 6 bases, 3 bases remained unmatched. The CDR3 length is 12 residues. The CDR3 DNA is TGTGCCACTAACAGGGGGCATGAAAAACTGTTTTTT. Amino acid sequence: CATNRGHEKLFF.

This sequence joins TRBV18 and TRBJ1-2, with D maybe TRBD1 (5 bases). This CDR3 spans 14 amino acids. The V and J ends lost 2 bases and 3 bases respectively, with 10 bases between them. From germline, CDR1 is KGHSH and CDR2 LQKENI. CDR3 bases: TGTGCCAGCTCACCAAGTACACAGGACTATGGCTACACCTTC. It translates to CASSPSTQDYGYTF. The complete variable domain, with remaining parts taken from reference TRBV18 and TRBJ1-2, reads NAGVMQNPRHLVRRRGQEARLRCSPMKGHSHVYWYRQLPEEGLKFMVYLQKENIIDESGMPKERFSAEFPKEGPSILRIQQVVRGDSAAYFCASSPSTQDYGYTFGSGTRLTVV.

The chain recombines TRBV9 with TRBJ2-1; D is undetermined. The V gene lost 0 bases and the J gene lost 0 bases, with 4 bases spanning the gap. CDR3 length: 14 amino acids. The germline gives CDR1 SGDLS, CDR2 YYNGEE. This CDR3 is CASSVESSYNEQFF. CDR3 in DNA: TGTGCCAGCAGCGTAGAGAGCTCCTACAATGAGCAGTTCTTC.

The chain couples TRBV5-1 to TRBJ2-3; possible D gene TRBD1, 6 bases. The CDR3 has 14 residues. Germline loops: CDR1 SGHRS, CDR2 YFSETQ. Trimming pared 4 bases from V and 5 bases from J, leaving 14 bases between. The CDR3 DNA is TGCGCCAGCAGCCTATCAGGGGCGGGAGATACGCAGTATTTT. Translation: CASSLSGAGDTQYF.